This TCR beta chain was identified in a study of shared clonotypes between healthy human individuals. Overall study results and limits: Roughly 5% of naive CD4 clonotypes were shared across a few donors. Large sequencing depth failed to make sorted-subset sequencing complete, rarefaction showed. Sampling was confined to blood; repertoires within tissues likely differ.

The junction had 6 bases not matched to a gene; V was cut back by 3 bases and J by 8 bases. Germline CDR1 SGHVS, CDR2 FNYEAQ. The CDR3 loop spans 14 amino acids. Generated by immunoSEQ multiplex PCR, the TCRdb table keeps only in-frame clones and is missing some. Of 2 million to 2.5 million clones listed, just over 90% were seen once; the top ten hold 0.39%. Turning to this clone: Its target is unknown.

The sequence was obtained from a man younger than 30 in good health. Some clones in this sample may be carry-over from other donors' samples. This chain uses TRBV7-6 with TRBJ1-4, with 7 bases lining up with TRBD1. Sequences were obtained from naive CD4+ T cells from PBMCs. Subset reported: CD45RA+ positively selected. CDR3 bases: TGTGCCAGCAGCTTGAACAGGGGTGGCGAAAAACTGTTTTTT. Translated: CASSLNRGGEKLFF.